The source of this TCR beta chain is a study of CD8+ T cells in alopecia areata. Study-wide results and limits: It was less clear whether patients shared TCRs than it was in mice, possibly because of HLA. Normal skin's resident alphabeta T cells are sequenced alongside lesional scalp T cells.

Per the germline V gene, CDR1 is SNHLY and CDR2 is FYNNEI. V gave up 6 bases and J gave up 0 bases, with 9 bases separating them. There are 14 residues in the CDR3. Extracted RNA was reverse transcribed into cDNA, the sequencing template. Clones were sequenced by immunoSEQ multiplex PCR, and TCRdb holds only the in-frame ones, with some missing. The data hold fewer than 100,000 clones, with 35% to 45% observed a single time. PBMCs were stained for CD3, CD4 and CD8, and CD4+ and CD8+ T cells were sorted. This clone has just one count. Its antigen is unknown. Sequencing used CD4+ T cells sorted from blood. This TCR came from a human donor with alopecia areata. The chain employs TRBV2 and TRBJ1-5, with D possibly being TRBD1 (5 bases). The chain's CDR3 is CASSRDYSNQPQHF. CDR3 coding DNA: TGTGCCAGCAGCAGGGACTATAGCAATCAGCCCCAGCATTTT. The whole variable domain, filled in from reference TRBV2 and TRBJ1-5, reads EPEVTQTPSHQVTQMGQEVILRCVPISNHLYFYWYRQILGQKVEFLVSFYNNEISEKSEIFDDQFSVERPDGSNFTLKIRSTKLEDSAMYFCASSRDYSNQPQHFGDGTRLSIL.